This T cell receptor (beta chain) was recorded in a study of T cell responses to AZD1222 COVID-19 vaccine. General study findings and limits: Females outnumbered males among donors, who were mostly white British; clonal diversity was possibly underestimated.

Note on this clone: Its antigen is unidentified.

Combined were second doses at about 4 or about 12 weeks. TCRdb's table, derived via immunoSEQ multiplex PCR, lists solely in-frame clones and lacks some. The repertoire holds about 130,000 clones, with approximately 91% as singletons. The clonotype comes from an adult who received the AZD1222 COVID-19 vaccine. Sequencing was performed on peripheral blood, taken 28 days after the second AZD1222 dose.

CDR3 coding DNA: TGTGCCAGCAGGCAGGAGGGTGCGAACACTGAAGCTTTCTTT. Translated, it gives CASRQEGANTEAFF. The chain is built from TRBV7-9 and TRBJ1-1; D is unresolved. The CDR3 is 14 amino acids. Trimming removed 6 bases at V and 1 base at J, with 12 bases between. Germline loops: CDR1 SEHNR, CDR2 FQNEAQ (reference sequence).